The sequence of this T cell receptor beta chain was determined in a study of CXCR3-negative and CXCR3-positive naive CD8 T cells. General study findings and limits: Naive CXCR3-positive cells had TRB CDR3s more hydrophobic than those of CXCR3-negative naive cells.

Of note for this clonotype: Its cognate antigen is unknown.

5' RACE with UMI labels generated the TRB cDNA libraries. Each CDR3 protein gets one entry in TCRdb, which reprocessed the 5' RACE reads and gives no DNA. The listing records about 89,000 distinct CDR3 sequences. Germline V gene data show CDR1 as LNHDA and CDR2 as SQIVND (reference sequence). The CDR3 has 16 amino acids. The sample taken for sequencing was naive CXCR3+ CD8+ T cells from blood. Subset: CD45RO-CCR7+CD27+CD95- naive CD8+ T cells expressing CXCR3 (TNR3+). The chain links TRBV19 to TRBJ2-1; there is no DNA to check the TCRdb D call of TRBD2. This clonotype originated in a human donor in good health. Some clones in this sample may be carry-over from other donors' samples. The CDR3 sequence: CASSIEGLAANNEQFF.